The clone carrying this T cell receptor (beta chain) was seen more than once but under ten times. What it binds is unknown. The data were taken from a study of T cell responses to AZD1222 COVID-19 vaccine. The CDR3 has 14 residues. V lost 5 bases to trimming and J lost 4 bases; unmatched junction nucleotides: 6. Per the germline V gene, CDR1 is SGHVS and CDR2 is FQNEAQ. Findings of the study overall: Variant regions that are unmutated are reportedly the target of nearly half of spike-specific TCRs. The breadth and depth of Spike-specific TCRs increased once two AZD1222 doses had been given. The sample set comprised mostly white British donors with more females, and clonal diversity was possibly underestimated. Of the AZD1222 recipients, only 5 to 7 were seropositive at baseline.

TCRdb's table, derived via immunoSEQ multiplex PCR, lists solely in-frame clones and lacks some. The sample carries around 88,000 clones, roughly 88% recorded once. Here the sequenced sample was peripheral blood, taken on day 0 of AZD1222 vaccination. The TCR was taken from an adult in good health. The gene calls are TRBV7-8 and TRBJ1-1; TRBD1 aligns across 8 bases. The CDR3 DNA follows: TGTGCCAGCAGCGCCCGGACAGGGATCACTGAAGCTTTCTTT. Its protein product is CASSARTGITEAFF.